The 22 T cell receptor beta chains in this list originate from one sample, sequenced in a study of monozygotic twins with inflammatory bowel disease. TCRdb reprocessed the 5' RACE reads, keeping one entry per CDR3 protein, no DNA. This specimen shows around 230,000 distinct CDR3 sequences; the ten leading clones hold approximately 1.6%. The sample taken for sequencing was blood. The receptors originated from a human donor with ulcerative colitis or Crohn's disease, or a healthy co-twin of an affected twin (not recorded which).

V gene TRBV7-2 combines with J gene TRBJ2-7. CDR3 length: 14 residues. CDR1 SGHTA and CDR2 FQGNSA come from the germline V gene. The CDR3 loop is CASSSARHMREQYF.

The rearrangement links TRBV7-9 to TRBJ1-6; the TCRdb D gene call, TRBD1, has no DNA to confirm it. This CDR3 is 13 amino acids long. Germline lookup yields CDR1 SEHNR and CDR2 FQNEAQ (reference sequence). The CDR3 is CASTLVDNSPLHF.

This chain uses TRBV15 with TRBJ1-2; the D call of TRBD1 rests on TCRdb alone, since no DNA is present to check it. Germline V gene data show CDR1 as LNHNV and CDR2 as YYDKDF (reference sequence). CDR3 length: 14 amino acids. This CDR3 is CATSFPGTGYGYTF.

The chain links TRBV12-3 or TRBV12-4 to TRBJ2-2; TCRdb reports TRBD2, a call that lacks DNA to check it against. The CDR3 covers 17 residues. The CDR3 sequence is CASSPQTSGLAAGELFF.

The V gene is TRBV5-1, the J gene TRBJ1-1; TCRdb outputs TRBD1, but without DNA this stays unchecked. From germline, CDR1 is SGHRS and CDR2 YFSETQ. The CDR3 is 15 residues long. The CDR3 loop reads CASSGPRGGHTEAFF.

The chain links TRBV6-2 or TRBV6-3 to TRBJ2-7. CDR1 and CDR2 from the germline V gene are MNHEY and SVGEGT. The CDR3 consists of 13 residues. The CDR3 loop is CASSAPIWGEQYF.

The rearrangement uses TRBV20-1 and TRBJ1-1. In germline, CDR1 is DFQATT, CDR2 SNEGSKA (reference sequence). The CDR3 contains 17 residues. The CDR3 sequence is CSARGIVGGQQGTEAFF.

V usage is TRBV5-1 and J usage is TRBJ1-2; with no DNA, the TCRdb D assignment of TRBD1 cannot be verified. Germline V gives CDR1 SGHRS, CDR2 YFSETQ. The CDR3 length is 13 residues. CDR3 sequence reads: CASSRDSLYGYTF. Supplemented by reference TRBV5-1 and TRBJ1-2, the full variable domain reads KAGVTQTPRYLIKTRGQQVTLSCSPISGHRSVSWYQQTPGQGLQFLFEYFSETQRNKGNFPGRFSGRQFSNSRSEMNVSTLELGDSALYLCASSRDSLYGYTFGSGTRLTVV.

The CDR3 sequence is CASSGPTGELFF. The gene calls are TRBV7-9 and TRBJ2-2; TCRdb names TRBD2, which stays unverified in the absence of DNA. Germline V gene lookup returns CDR1 SEHNR and CDR2 FQNEAQ (reference sequence). CDR3 length equals 12 residues.

The chain recombines TRBV7-9 with TRBJ2-7; TCRdb's assignment of TRBD2 cannot be checked, as there is no DNA. The CDR3 has 16 amino acids. In germline, CDR1 is SEHNR, CDR2 FQNEAQ (reference sequence). CDR3 sequence: CASSSPRLAGGYEQYF.

The chain is built from TRBV29-1 and TRBJ2-7; TCRdb's assignment of TRBD1 cannot be checked, as there is no DNA. Germline V gene lookup returns CDR1 SQVTM and CDR2 ANQGSEA. CDR3 length: 12 amino acids. The CDR3 is CSVRDRPYEQYF.

This chain connects TRBV12-3 or TRBV12-4 to TRBJ1-2; the D call of TRBD1 rests on TCRdb alone, since no DNA is present to check it. There are 14 residues in the CDR3. CDR3: CASSLARQTNGYTF.

The chain links TRBV7-3 to TRBJ2-1; TCRdb lists TRBD1, though no DNA is available to test this call. The CDR3 length is 16 residues. Germline CDR1 and CDR2: SGHTA and FQGTGA. CDR3 sequence: CASSLTRDRGHNEQFF.

The CDR3 sequence is CASSPLGGPQETQYF. This chain connects TRBV18 to TRBJ2-5; no DNA is available, so the TRBD1 call from TCRdb remains unchecked. Germline V gives CDR1 KGHSH, CDR2 LQKENI. The CDR3 length is 15 residues.

This chain connects TRBV4-1 to TRBJ1-5; the TCRdb call, TRBD1, lacks DNA for checking. The CDR3 has 16 amino acids. Germline lookup yields CDR1 MGHRA and CDR2 YSYEKL. CDR3 amino acids: CASSQAGQNSNQPQHF.

The rearrangement links TRBV7-9 to TRBJ1-5; TCRdb's D call of TRBD1 is untestable without DNA. The CDR3 runs 17 residues. Germline V gene sequence: CDR1 SEHNR, CDR2 FQNEAQ (reference sequence). The chain's CDR3 is CASSLRRTGDSNQPQHF.

The chain recombines TRBV5-5 with TRBJ2-7; TCRdb gives TRBD1 as the D gene, but with no DNA this cannot be confirmed. There are 15 residues in the CDR3. Per germline, CDR1 SGHKS and CDR2 YYEKEE (reference sequence). CDR3 sequence reads: CASSFQQGAIYEQYF.

The chain has TRBV5-6 and TRBJ2-1; TCRdb's D call of TRBD1 is untestable without DNA. The CDR3 spans 13 residues. Germline V gene sequence: CDR1 SGHDT, CDR2 YYEEEE. CDR3 protein: CASSMGPPNEQFF.

The J gene is TRBJ2-3, the V gene TRBV20-1; the D call from TCRdb, TRBD2, cannot be confirmed without DNA. CDR1 DFQATT and CDR2 SNEGSKA come from the germline V gene (reference sequence). The CDR3 extends over 15 amino acids. The CDR3 spells CSASWLAGFPDTQYF.

This chain connects TRBV12-3 or TRBV12-4 to TRBJ2-3; TCRdb returns TRBD1, unconfirmable since there is no DNA. CDR3 size: 13 residues. CDR3 in amino acids: CASSSLPEDTQYF.

The chain recombines TRBV6-5 with TRBJ2-7. The CDR3 length is 15 residues. Germline V gene data show CDR1 as MNHEY and CDR2 as SVGAGI. CDR3 sequence: CASSYVQTSSYEQYF.

The chain uses TRBV27 and TRBJ2-3; TCRdb reports TRBD2, a call that lacks DNA to check it against. The germline V gene encodes CDR1 MNHEY and CDR2 SMNVEV (reference sequence). The CDR3 covers 14 residues. The CDR3 reads CASSPGLAGDTQYF.